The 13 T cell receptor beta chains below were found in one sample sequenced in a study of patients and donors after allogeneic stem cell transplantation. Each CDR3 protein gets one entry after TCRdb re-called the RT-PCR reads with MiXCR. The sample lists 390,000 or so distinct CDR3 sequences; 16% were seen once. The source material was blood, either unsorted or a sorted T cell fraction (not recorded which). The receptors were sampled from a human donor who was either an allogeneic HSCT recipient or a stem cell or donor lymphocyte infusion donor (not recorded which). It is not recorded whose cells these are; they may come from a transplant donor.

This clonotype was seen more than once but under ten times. CDR3: CASSITANTGELFF. CDR3 DNA sequence: TGTGCCAGTAGTATAACAGCGAACACCGGGGAGCTGTTTTTT. This rearrangement joins TRBV19 to TRBJ2-2; D remains ambiguous. Trimming cost V 2 bases and J 0 bases, with 4 bases left between them. This CDR3 region has 14 residues. Germline-derived CDR1 and CDR2 are LNHDA and SQIVND (reference sequence).

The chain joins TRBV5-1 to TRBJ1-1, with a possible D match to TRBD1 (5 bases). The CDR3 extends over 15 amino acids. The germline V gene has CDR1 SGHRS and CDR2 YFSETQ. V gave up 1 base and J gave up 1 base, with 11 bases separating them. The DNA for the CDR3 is TGCGCCAGCAGCTTGAAGGGACCCTCGAACACTGAAGCTTTCTTT. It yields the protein CASSLKGPSNTEAFF.

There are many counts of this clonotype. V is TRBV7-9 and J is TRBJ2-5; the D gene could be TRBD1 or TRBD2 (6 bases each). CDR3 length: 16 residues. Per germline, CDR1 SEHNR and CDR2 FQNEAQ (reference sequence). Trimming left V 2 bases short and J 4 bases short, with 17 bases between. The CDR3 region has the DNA TGTGCCAGCAGCTTAAGGTCTGCCGGGGGCGGAGAGACCCAGTACTTC. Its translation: CASSLRSAGGGETQYF.

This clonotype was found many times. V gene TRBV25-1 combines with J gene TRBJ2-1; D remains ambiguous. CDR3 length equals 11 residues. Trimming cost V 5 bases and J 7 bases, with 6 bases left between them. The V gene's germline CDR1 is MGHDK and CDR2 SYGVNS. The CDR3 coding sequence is TGTGCCAGCAGTTTTGGGAATGAGCAGTTCTTC. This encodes CASSFGNEQFF.

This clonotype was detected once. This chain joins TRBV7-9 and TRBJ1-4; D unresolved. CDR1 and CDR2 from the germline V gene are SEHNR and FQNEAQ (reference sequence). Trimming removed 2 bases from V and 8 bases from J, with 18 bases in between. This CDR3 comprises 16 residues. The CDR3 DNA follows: TGTGCCAGCAGCTTATTTAACAGCCCAACACGGGAAAAACTGTTTTTT. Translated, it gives CASSLFNSPTREKLFF. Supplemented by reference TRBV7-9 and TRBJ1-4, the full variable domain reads DTGVSQNPRHKITKRGQNVTFRCDPISEHNRLYWYRQTLGQGPEFLTYFQNEAQLEKSRLLSDRFSAERPKGSFSTLEIQRTEQGDSAMYLCASSLFNSPTREKLFFGSGTQLSVL.

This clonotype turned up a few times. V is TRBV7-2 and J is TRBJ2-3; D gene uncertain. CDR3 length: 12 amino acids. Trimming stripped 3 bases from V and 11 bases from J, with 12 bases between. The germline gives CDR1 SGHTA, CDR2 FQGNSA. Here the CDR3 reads CASSFSAHGQYF. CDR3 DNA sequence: TGTGCCAGCAGCTTCTCCGCACATGGGCAGTATTTT.

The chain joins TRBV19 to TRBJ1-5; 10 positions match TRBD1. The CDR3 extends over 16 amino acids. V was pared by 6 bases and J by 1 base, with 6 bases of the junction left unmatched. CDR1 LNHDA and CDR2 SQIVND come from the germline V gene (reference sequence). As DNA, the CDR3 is TGTGCCAGTAGAATGACAGGGGGCTTCAGCAATCAGCCCCAGCATTTT. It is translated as CASRMTGGFSNQPQHF.

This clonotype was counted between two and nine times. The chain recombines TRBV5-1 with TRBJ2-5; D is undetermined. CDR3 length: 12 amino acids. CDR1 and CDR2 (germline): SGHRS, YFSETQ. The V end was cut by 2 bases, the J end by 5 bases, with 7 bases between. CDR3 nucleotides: TGCGCCAGCAGCTTAAGGACGGAGACCCAGTACTTC. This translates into CASSLRTETQYF. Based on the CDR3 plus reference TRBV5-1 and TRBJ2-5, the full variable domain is KAGVTQTPRYLIKTRGQQVTLSCSPISGHRSVSWYQQTPGQGLQFLFEYFSETQRNKGNFPGRFSGRQFSNSRSEMNVSTLELGDSALYLCASSLRTETQYFGPGTRLLVL.

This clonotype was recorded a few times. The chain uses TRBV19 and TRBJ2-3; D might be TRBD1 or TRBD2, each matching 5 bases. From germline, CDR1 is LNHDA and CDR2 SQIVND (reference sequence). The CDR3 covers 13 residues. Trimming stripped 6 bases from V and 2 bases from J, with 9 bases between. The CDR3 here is CASSSGATDTQYF. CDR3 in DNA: TGTGCCAGTAGCTCCGGGGCCACAGATACGCAGTATTTT.

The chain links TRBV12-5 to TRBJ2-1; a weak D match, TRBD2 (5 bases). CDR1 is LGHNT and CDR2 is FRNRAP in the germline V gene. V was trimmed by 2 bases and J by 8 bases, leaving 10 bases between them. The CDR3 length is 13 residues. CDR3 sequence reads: CASGLSRRHEQFF. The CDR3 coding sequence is TGTGCTAGTGGTTTGTCCCGGAGGCATGAGCAGTTCTTC.

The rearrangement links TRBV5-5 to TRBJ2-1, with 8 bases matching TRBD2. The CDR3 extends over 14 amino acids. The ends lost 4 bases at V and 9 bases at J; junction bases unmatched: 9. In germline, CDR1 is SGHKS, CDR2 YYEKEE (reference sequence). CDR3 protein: CASSGRSGSGEQFF. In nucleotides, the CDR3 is TGTGCCAGCAGCGGGCGGAGCGGGAGTGGTGAGCAGTTCTTC.

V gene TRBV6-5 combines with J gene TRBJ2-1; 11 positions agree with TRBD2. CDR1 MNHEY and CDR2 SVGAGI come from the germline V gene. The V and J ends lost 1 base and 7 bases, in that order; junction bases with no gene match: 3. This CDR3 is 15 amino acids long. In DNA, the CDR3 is TGTGCCAGCAGTTACTTGGCTAGCGGGAGGAATGAGCAGTTCTTC. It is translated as CASSYLASGRNEQFF.

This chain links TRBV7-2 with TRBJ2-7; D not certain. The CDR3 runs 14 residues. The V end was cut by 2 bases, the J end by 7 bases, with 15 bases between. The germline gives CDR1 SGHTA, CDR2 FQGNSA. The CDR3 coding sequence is TGTGCCAGCAGCTTACAGTCGGACCTTTTTGAGCAGTACTTC. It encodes CASSLQSDLFEQYF.